Each of the 24 T cell receptor beta chains below was sequenced from the same sample in a study of HIV-infected patients and healthy controls. cDNA was made from approximately 0.55 ug RNA using alpha and beta constant primers. Separate chain-specific third strand synthesis with multiplexing indices produced the alpha and beta libraries. TCRdb processed the 5' RACE reads anew with MiXCR; each CDR3 protein has one entry. The sample records 20,000 to 30,000 distinct CDR3 sequences, approximately 9% being singletons. No cell fractionation was done, so the repertoire covers all unsorted peripheral blood T cells. Sample: blood. The source of these receptors is an adult in good health.

This clonotype was detected many times. V is TRBV11-1 and J is TRBJ1-1; the D gene is possibly TRBD1 (5 bases). The V gene lost 5 bases and the J gene lost 1 base, with 14 bases spanning the gap. The germline V gene has CDR1 SGHAT and CDR2 FQDESV (reference sequence). The CDR3 runs to 15 residues. CDR3 residues: CASSRQTAPNTEAFF. The CDR3 nucleotides read TGTGCCAGCAGCCGACAGACAGCCCCGAACACTGAAGCTTTCTTT.

The chain joins TRBV5-1 to TRBJ2-3; the match to TRBD2 covers 13 bases. The CDR3 covers 17 residues. The junction had 9 bases not matched to a gene; V was cut back by 5 bases and J by 3 bases. Per germline, CDR1 SGHRS and CDR2 YFSETQ. CDR3 nucleotide sequence: TGCGCCAGCAGTTTTGGACTAGCGGGGGTCACAACAGATACGCAGTATTTT. Amino acids: CASSFGLAGVTTDTQYF.

This clonotype appeared many times. The V call is TRBV28, the J call TRBJ2-3; D ambiguous. Germline loops: CDR1 MDHEN, CDR2 SYDVKM. The V end lost 5 bases, the J end lost 6 bases, and 9 bases lay between the germline ends. The CDR3 extends over 12 amino acids. The CDR3 nucleotides are TGTGCCAGCAGTCCCCCGGAGGATACGCAGTATTTT. This gives the protein CASSPPEDTQYF.

V gene TRBV18 combines with J gene TRBJ1-1; D perhaps matches TRBD1 (6 bases). The CDR3 loop spans 14 amino acids. Trimming left V 3 bases short and J 4 bases short, with 12 bases between. Germline V gene sequence: CDR1 KGHSH, CDR2 LQKENI. CDR3 sequence: CASSPSGEGTEAFF. The CDR3 nucleotides read TGTGCCAGCTCACCTTCAGGGGAGGGCACTGAAGCTTTCTTT.

This clonotype occurred many times. The V and J genes are TRBV11-1 and TRBJ2-3; D gene unclear. The germline V gene encodes CDR1 SGHAT and CDR2 FQDESV (reference sequence). V was cut by 2 bases and J by 6 bases, with 6 bases left in between. The CDR3 is made up of 12 amino acids. In DNA, the CDR3 is TGTGCCAGCAGCTTAACCTTCGATACGCAGTATTTT. Translation gives CASSLTFDTQYF.

The chain carries TRBV7-9 and TRBJ2-2; 9 nucleotides agree with TRBD1. This CDR3 is 16 amino acids long. With V trimmed by 5 bases and J by 6 bases, 10 bases remained unmatched. The V gene's germline CDR1 is SEHNR and CDR2 FQNEAQ (reference sequence). In nucleotides, the CDR3 is TGTGCCAGCAGCCGACCGGGACAGGGAGTCTCCGGGGAGCTGTTTTTT. It translates to CASSRPGQGVSGELFF.

This clonotype ranks as medium-sized. The chain uses TRBV15 and TRBJ1-1; D gene ambiguous. The CDR3 totals 15 residues. In germline, CDR1 is LNHNV, CDR2 YYDKDF (reference sequence). V dropped 0 bases and J dropped 6 bases, with 14 bases sitting between them. The CDR3 loop is CATSRDRVSSSEAFF. DNA for the CDR3: TGTGCCACCAGCAGAGATAGGGTCAGTTCCTCTGAAGCTTTCTTT.

This clonotype occurred many times. The chain links TRBV3-1 to TRBJ1-6; a weak D match, TRBD1 (6 bases). The germline V and J ends were trimmed by 4 bases and 3 bases, with 25 bases remaining between them. This CDR3 comprises 20 residues. The germline V gene encodes CDR1 LGHDT and CDR2 YNNKEL (reference sequence). The CDR3 DNA sequence: TGTGCCAGCAGCCCTCAAACCGGGACCGGGGGGCCTATCTATAATTCACCCCTCCACTTT. It is translated as CASSPQTGTGGPIYNSPLHF.

This clonotype showed up many times. This chain links TRBV20-1 with TRBJ2-7; weak D call: TRBD2 (6 bases). Trimming cost V 4 bases and J 5 bases, with 15 bases left between them. Germline V gives CDR1 DFQATT, CDR2 SNEGSKA (reference sequence). The CDR3 runs 13 residues. The CDR3 region has the DNA TGCAGTGCTATAGATGGACTATTGAACGAGCAGTACTTC. It codes for CSAIDGLLNEQYF.

This clonotype occurred many times. This chain connects TRBV4-3 to TRBJ1-3; no definite D call. The V gene lost 5 bases and the J gene lost 2 bases, with 13 bases spanning the gap. The CDR3 totals 15 residues. Looked up from germline, CDR1 is LGHNA and CDR2 is YSLEER. The CDR3 DNA reads as TGCGCCAGCAGCTACCGGGGAGACGCTGGAAACACCATATATTTT. It specifies CASSYRGDAGNTIYF.

This clonotype is medium-sized by share. This rearrangement joins TRBV20-1 to TRBJ1-6; weak D call: TRBD1 (6 bases). Germline assignment: CDR1 DFQATT and CDR2 SNEGSKA (reference sequence). Trimming cost V 3 bases and J 4 bases, with 13 bases left between them. The CDR3 runs to 15 residues. This CDR3 is CSAREVTGYNSPLHF. The CDR3 nucleotides are TGCAGTGCTAGGGAGGTTACAGGGTATAATTCACCCCTCCACTTT.

The chain uses TRBV5-1 and TRBJ2-2; 7 bases agree with TRBD1. Trimming took 1 base from V and 1 from J; bases not matched to a gene: 4. The V gene's germline CDR1 is SGHRS and CDR2 YFSETQ. CDR3 length: 16 amino acids. The CDR3 here is CASSLWGQRNTGELFF. The DNA of the CDR3 is TGCGCCAGCAGCTTGTGGGGACAGCGGAACACCGGGGAGCTGTTTTTT.

Ten or more counts support this clonotype. This chain joins TRBV20-1 and TRBJ2-5; TRBD1 matches at 8 bases. Germline V gives CDR1 DFQATT, CDR2 SNEGSKA (reference sequence). This CDR3 is built from 12 residues. The ends lost 6 bases at V and 3 bases at J; junction bases unmatched: 3. DNA of the CDR3: TGCAGTGCCTCGGGACAGGAAGAGACCCAGTACTTC. Translation gives CSASGQEETQYF.

CDR3 region: CASTRDRTNYGYTF. The CDR3 DNA is TGTGCCAGCACTCGGGACCGAACGAACTATGGCTACACCTTC. The gene calls are TRBV2 and TRBJ1-2; D perhaps matches TRBD1 (5 bases). The V end lost 7 bases, the J end lost 2 bases, and 14 bases lay between the germline ends. The germline V gene has CDR1 SNHLY and CDR2 FYNNEI. This CDR3 region has 14 residues.

By proportion, this clonotype is medium-sized (0.01 to 0.1%). The chain couples TRBV3-1 to TRBJ2-7, with 12 bases matching TRBD1. Trimming took 4 bases from V and 4 from J; bases not matched to a gene: 8. The CDR3 covers 16 residues. Germline V gene lookup returns CDR1 LGHDT and CDR2 YNNKEL (reference sequence). This chain's CDR3 is CASSPTWDRGPYEQYF. The CDR3 nucleotides read TGTGCCAGCAGCCCGACGTGGGACAGGGGGCCGTACGAGCAGTACTTC.

This clonotype has more than one count but fewer than ten. The chain couples TRBV27 to TRBJ2-7; D possibly matches TRBD1 or TRBD2 (5 bases each). CDR3 length: 13 residues. The V end lost 3 bases, the J end lost 2 bases, and 8 bases lay between the germline ends. The germline V gene encodes CDR1 MNHEY and CDR2 SMNVEV (reference sequence). The CDR3 coding sequence is TGTGCCAGCAGTTTCGAGGGGACCTACGAGCAGTACTTC. Its protein product is CASSFEGTYEQYF.

By frequency in the sample, this clonotype is medium-sized. CDR3 protein: CASGWTYQETQYF. The DNA for the CDR3 is TGTGCCAGCGGCTGGACATACCAAGAGACCCAGTACTTC. The V call is TRBV7-2, the J call TRBJ2-5; maybe TRBD1 (5 bases). This CDR3 has 13 residues. V lost 8 bases, J lost 0 bases, and 10 bases lay in between. Germline CDR1 and CDR2: SGHTA and FQGNSA.

In its sample, this clonotype was seen many times. The chain is built from TRBV30 and TRBJ1-5, with D possibly being TRBD1 (6 bases). Trimming took 0 bases from V and 7 from J, leaving 13 bases between them. CDR1 and CDR2 from the germline V gene are GTSNPN and SVGIG (reference sequence). There are 14 residues in the CDR3. CDR3 amino acids: CAWSVPGAGQPQHF. CDR3 bases: TGTGCCTGGAGTGTACCGGGGGCAGGGCAGCCCCAGCATTTT.

The chain uses TRBV6-2 or TRBV6-3 and TRBJ2-3; 7 bases are shared with TRBD1. The CDR3 spans 14 residues. V shed 4 bases and J 4 bases; nucleotides not matched to a gene: 5. CDR1 MNHEY and CDR2 SVGEGT come from the germline V gene. The CDR3 region has the DNA TGTGCCAGCAGTTCGGACAGGAGAGCAGATACGCAGTATTTT. It codes for CASSSDRRADTQYF.

This clonotype occurred many times. The J gene is TRBJ2-3, the V gene TRBV5-6; 9 nucleotides align to TRBD1. Germline values: CDR1 SGHDT, CDR2 YYEEEE. The CDR3 totals 15 residues. The J segment lost 1 base and the V segment lost 2 bases, leaving 2 bases of the junction unmatched. The CDR3 here is CASSFGDRGTDTQYF. The CDR3 DNA sequence: TGTGCCAGCAGCTTCGGGGACAGGGGCACAGATACGCAGTATTTT.

This clonotype was seen many times. CDR3 amino acids: CATSGTRGVNTDTQYF. CDR3 DNA sequence: TGTGCCACCAGTGGTACTAGAGGAGTGAACACAGATACGCAGTATTTT. V and J are TRBV24-1 and TRBJ2-3; possibly TRBD2 for D (5 bases). The CDR3 sequence is 16 residues long. V gave up 5 bases and J gave up 2 bases, with 16 bases separating them. CDR1 is KGHDR and CDR2 is SFDVKD in the germline V gene.

This clonotype has a count of ten or more. This chain links TRBV12-3 or TRBV12-4 with TRBJ1-2, with TRBD1 matching 9 bases. The CDR3 runs to 13 residues. The V segment lost 3 bases and the J segment 8 bases; nucleotides outside the gene matches: 4. CDR3 residues: CASSFGTGRGYTF. The DNA for the CDR3 is TGTGCCAGCAGTTTCGGGACAGGGAGAGGCTACACCTTC.

This clonotype was seen repeatedly, ten times or more. This chain links TRBV25-1 with TRBJ2-1; D call uncertain. The V gene lost 2 bases and the J gene lost 0 bases, with 8 bases spanning the gap. The CDR3 covers 15 residues. In germline, CDR1 is MGHDK, CDR2 SYGVNS. The CDR3 here is CASSEPESSYNEQFF. CDR3 DNA sequence: TGTGCCAGCAGTGAACCAGAGAGCTCCTACAATGAGCAGTTCTTC.

There are many counts of this clonotype. This sequence joins TRBV11-2 and TRBJ1-5; D gene unclear. The CDR3 is made up of 16 amino acids. With 3 bases removed from V and 0 bases from J, the gap between germline ends came to 12 bases. Germline V lookup: CDR1 SGHAT, CDR2 FQNNGV. The CDR3 here is CASSFGTSVSNQPQHF. Written as DNA, the CDR3 is TGTGCCAGCAGCTTTGGTACATCCGTTAGCAATCAGCCCCAGCATTTT.